This T cell receptor beta chain derives from a study of vaccination effects on CD4 cells after COVID-19. Study-level background: All participants had two doses of either the BNT162b2 or mRNA-1273 vaccine.

Whole-study findings and limits: Clones from infection and from vaccination both contracted markedly late after vaccination.

The data were produced by immunoSEQ multiplex PCR, yet TCRdb's version contains in-frame clones alone and is incomplete. The sample shows roughly 67,000 clones, roughly 79% of them seen only once. The table lists this clone with a count of one. Its target is unknown. Antigen-specific CD4+ T cells were expanded (with viral peptide pools) by the ViraFEST assay ahead of sequencing. With more than nine days of culture completed, CD4+ T cells were isolated. People in the vaccine group had not been infected with SARS-CoV-2 before, and their nucleocapsid antibodies were negative. They grew over 1.5 million PBMC in each well, adding about 10 IU/ml IL-2 and 10 ug/ml peptides. A half-volume exchange with IL-2 medium occurred on days 3 and 7. The CDR3 spans 18 residues. Germline CDR1 reads MGHRA; CDR2 reads YSYEKL. V was pared by 1 base and J by 2 bases, with 20 bases between.

The receptor was isolated from a human donor who received a COVID-19 vaccine. V usage is TRBV4-1 and J usage is TRBJ1-1; D is possibly TRBD1 (5 bases). The sequencing here drew on CD4+ T cells from PBMCs cultured with SARS-CoV-2 spike peptides, taken before COVID-19 vaccination. DNA of the CDR3: TGCGCCAGCAGCCAAGTACCGGGACGGCCCGTTCGAAACACTGAAGCTTTCTTT. Protein sequence: CASSQVPGRPVRNTEAFF.